This is a list of T cell receptor beta chains from one sample in a study of beta chain features in type 1 diabetes. Generated by immunoSEQ multiplex PCR, the TCRdb table keeps only in-frame clones and is missing some. The data hold around 260,000 clones, with around 22% observed a single time. Specimen: naive CD4+ T cells from blood. The receptors derive from a woman under 40 with type 1 diabetes. CDR3s include the opening cysteine and the closing phenylalanine or tryptophan. D genes are given only for firm matches. Size is stated for part of the rows, as once, few or many counts, or as a class when the clone is expanded.

cdr3_nt,cdr3_aa,clone_size,d_call,j_call,v_call
TGTGCCTGGAGCAGCGGGAGGAACTATGGCTACACCTTC,CAWSSGRNYGYTF,few,NA,TRBJ1-2,TRBV30
TGTGCCAGCAGCTCTACAGGAGTCAACTATGGCTACACCTTC,CASSSTGVNYGYTF,few,NA,TRBJ1-2,TRBV28
TGTGCCTGGACATCCTTCAGGGGAAACACCATATATTTT,CAWTSFRGNTIYF,NA,NA,TRBJ1-3,TRBV30
TGCAGCGTTGACAGGGCGTATGGCTACACCTTC,CSVDRAYGYTF,NA,NA,TRBJ1-2,TRBV29-1
TGCGCCAGCAGCTGGGGACAGGGGAGTATATCCTACAATGAGCAGTTCTTC,CASSWGQGSISYNEQFF,NA,TRBD1,TRBJ2-1,TRBV5-1
TGTGCCTGGAGTAACAGCCAACATCAGCCCCAGCATTTT,CAWSNSQHQPQHF,few,NA,TRBJ1-5,TRBV30
TGTGCCAGCACCATAGGGACAGGAAGATATGGCTACACCTTC,CASTIGTGRYGYTF,few,TRBD1,TRBJ1-2,TRBV6-6
TGCAGCGTAGGGGTTAGCTCCTACAATGAGCAGTTCTTC,CSVGVSSYNEQFF,few,NA,TRBJ2-1,TRBV29-1
TGCAGCGTCCTAGAGGGAGGGACAGGGGGCTATGGCTACACCTTC,CSVLEGGTGGYGYTF,few,TRBD1,TRBJ1-2,TRBV29-1
TGTGCCAGCAGCGTAGGGGGAGGGCGGGGCTCCTACAATGAGCAGTTCTTC,CASSVGGGRGSYNEQFF,NA,TRBD2,TRBJ2-1,TRBV9
TGTGCCTGGTCCGTCGGGGATCGTCAGCCCCAGCATTTT,CAWSVGDRQPQHF,few,NA,TRBJ1-5,TRBV30
TGTGCCTGGGGGGGAGGGACATGGACTGAAGCTTTCTTT,CAWGGGTWTEAFF,NA,NA,TRBJ1-1,TRBV30
TGTGCCAGCAGTTTATCGGGCACAGATTTC,CASSLSGTDF,NA,NA,TRBJ1-2,TRBV27
TGTGCCAGCAGCCCGCCGGGGGTAGAATACAATGAGCAGTTCTTC,CASSPPGVEYNEQFF,NA,NA,TRBJ2-1,TRBV7-9
TGCGCCAGCAGCCAAGATCCGGCGAGGTCGGGCACCGGGGAGCTGTTTTTT,CASSQDPARSGTGELFF,once,NA,TRBJ2-2,TRBV4-1
TGTGCCAGCAGTTCACTAGCGGGAGGGCTCAATGAGCAGTTCTTC,CASSSLAGGLNEQFF,few,TRBD2,TRBJ2-1,TRBV28
TGTGCCAGCAGTTTAAGCAGGCCCTCCTACGAGCAGTACTTC,CASSLSRPSYEQYF,NA,NA,TRBJ2-7,TRBV28
TGCGCCAGCAGCTTGGAACTAGCGGGCGCAGATACGCAGTATTTT,CASSLELAGADTQYF,few,TRBD2,TRBJ2-3,TRBV5-1
TGTGCCAGCTCACCGGCCCCCGACATGGGTATTGTTTTT,CASSPAPDMGIVF,NA,NA,TRBJ1-4,TRBV18
TGTGCCAGCAGCCTGGGGACTAGCCCTGCCTACTACAATGAGCAGTTCTTC,CASSLGTSPAYYNEQFF,NA,TRBD2,TRBJ2-1,TRBV11-2
TGTGCCAGCTCTCCAATTGACAGGGGTCCACCCTACAATGAGCAGTTCTTC,CASSPIDRGPPYNEQFF,few,TRBD1,TRBJ2-1,TRBV18
TGTGCCTGGAGTAGGCAGGCTTCCTTGCGCCCAACCGAGCAGTACTTC,CAWSRQASLRPTEQYF,few,NA,TRBJ2-7,TRBV30
TGCAGCGTTGAAATAGGGCGGGAGGGCCGAAATGAGCAGTTCTTC,CSVEIGREGRNEQFF,few,TRBD2,TRBJ2-1,TRBV29-1
TGTGCCAGCAGCGATAGACAGGGATGGGAGACCCAGTACTTC,CASSDRQGWETQYF,NA,TRBD1,TRBJ2-5,TRBV7-9
TGTGCCAGCAGTGAACCCCTAGCGGGAGGAGCAGATACGCAGTATTTT,CASSEPLAGGADTQYF,few,TRBD2,TRBJ2-3,TRBV25-1
TGTGCCAGCAGCTTAAGCGGCCTCACTGAAGCTTTCTTT,CASSLSGLTEAFF,NA,NA,TRBJ1-1,TRBV7-3
TGTGCCAGTAGTATTGGGACTACCACAGAACCCTCCTACAATGAGCAGTTCTTC,CASSIGTTTEPSYNEQFF,NA,TRBD2,TRBJ2-1,TRBV19
TGTGCCAGCAGCCTACTAGCGGGGATTCACTACGAGCAGTACTTC,CASSLLAGIHYEQYF,NA,TRBD2,TRBJ2-7,TRBV7-9
TGTGCCAGCAGATTCGCAGGACTAGAATTTGACGCGCAGTACTTC,CASRFAGLEFDAQYF,few,TRBD2,TRBJ2-7,TRBV6-5
TGCGCCAGCAGCCAAACGACCCGAGGGGGAGCTTTCTTT,CASSQTTRGGAFF,few,NA,TRBJ1-1,TRBV4-1
TGCAGCGTGGGGACAGGGGGAGAACAGCCCCAGCATTTT,CSVGTGGEQPQHF,few,TRBD1,TRBJ1-5,TRBV29-1
TGCGCCAGCAGCGTAGATAGCGGGCCGAGCTCTGGGGCCAACGTCCTGACTTTC,CASSVDSGPSSGANVLTF,NA,TRBD2,TRBJ2-6,TRBV5-1
TGCGCCAGCAGCCAAGAAGGGCAGCCCAGGGACATTCAGTACTTC,CASSQEGQPRDIQYF,NA,NA,TRBJ2-4,TRBV4-1
TGTGCCAGCAGCTTAGCGTCGAGCGGGACGTACGAGCAGTACTTC,CASSLASSGTYEQYF,NA,TRBD2,TRBJ2-7,TRBV7-6
TGTGCCAGCAGTGGGGGACCGGGACTAAGCTACGAGCAGTACTTC,CASSGGPGLSYEQYF,few,TRBD2,TRBJ2-7,TRBV25-1
TGTGCCAGCAGCCCGGGACAGCTAAGCACAGATACGCAGTATTTT,CASSPGQLSTDTQYF,NA,TRBD1,TRBJ2-3,TRBV7-9
TGTGCCAGCAGCCAGGGACTTCCTCCGAACGAGCAGTACTTC,CASSQGLPPNEQYF,few,NA,TRBJ2-7,TRBV5-4
TGTGCCAGCAGCGACGGCGGGAACATTCAGTACTTC,CASSDGGNIQYF,few,NA,TRBJ2-4,TRBV9
TGTGCCAGCAGCGTGGCTAGCGGGGGGTACAATGAGCAGTTCTTC,CASSVASGGYNEQFF,few,TRBD2,TRBJ2-1,TRBV9
TGTGCCAGCAGCGACCCGGTCGGGAGTAGGGTCGGGAGCGGCTACACCTTC,CASSDPVGSRVGSGYTF,NA,NA,TRBJ1-2,TRBV9
TGCAGCGTGCGTGGACAGGCGAACTCTGGGGCCAACGTCCTGACTTTC,CSVRGQANSGANVLTF,few,TRBD1,TRBJ2-6,TRBV29-1
TGCAGCGTTTGGGACACCCCGCGAGAGGCTTTCTTT,CSVWDTPREAFF,NA,NA,TRBJ1-1,TRBV29-1
TGTGCCAGCAGCTTGGGAGCGGCTAACTATGGCTACACCTTC,CASSLGAANYGYTF,few,NA,TRBJ1-2,TRBV5-4
TGCGCCAGCAGCCAAGATCCCGGGACAGGCAATAGCAATCAGCCCCAGCATTTT,CASSQDPGTGNSNQPQHF,NA,TRBD1,TRBJ1-5,TRBV4-1
TGTGCCAGCACCCTAGGGAGTTGGAGCAATCAGCCCCAGCATTTT,CASTLGSWSNQPQHF,few,NA,TRBJ1-5,TRBV7-2